The sequence of this T cell receptor beta chain was determined in a study of tumor-infiltrating lymphocytes in primary liver carcinoma. The wider study: Men and women, 30 to 69 years of age, made up the patients. Tumors were staged T1-T3 N0M0 and measured 4.2 to 10 cm across. Study conclusions and caveats: Tumor region pairs showed greater overlap than either tumor-adjacent or tumor-blood pairs did.

Concerning this clonotype itself: Its antigen is currently unknown.

The input was 450 to 500 ng total RNA; TCR beta cDNA was made from it with a constant-region primer. Three rounds of nested multiplex PCR with slightly modified ARM-PCR produced TCR beta libraries. PCR rounds one and two used TRBV1-TRBV30 forward primers with a C-beta reverse primer for approximately 10 cycles each. In TCRdb, the multiplex PCR reads were re-called with MiXCR into one record per CDR3 protein. Of tens of thousands of distinct CDR3 sequences in the sample, roughly 70% are singletons; the top ten hold 25% to 40%. Scientists recovered RNA and DNA together from approximately 20-30 mg of unsorted bulk tissue. CDR3 length: 13 amino acids. Losses at the gene ends were 7 bases for V and 10 bases for J; bases not matched to a gene: 12. Germline CDR1 and CDR2: SGHAT and FQNNGV.

The source material was liver tumor tissue from sampling region 3. Sample subset: tumor region T3, left-lateral pole. The clonotype was recovered from a woman under 40 with primary liver carcinoma and hepatitis B virus infection. The chain is built from TRBV11-2 and TRBJ1-2; 7 bases match TRBD1. The chain's CDR3 is CASTQGGGADYTF. The CDR3 bases are TGTGCCAGCACCCAGGGGGGGGGTGCAGACTACACCTTC.